Listed below are T cell receptor beta chains from one sample, sequenced in a study of read filtering for tumor transcriptome and immune sequencing. MiXCR, applied by TCRdb to the reads, yields one record per CDR3 protein. The data contain under 30,000 distinct CDR3 sequences, approximately 23% of them seen just once; the ten biggest clones take up 40% to 55%. Specimen: a population of CD138-negative cells sorted from bone marrow. The source is a donor aged 40 or over with multiple myeloma. Both conserved end residues are part of each CDR3. The D gene is left open where the match is weak. Clone size, where shown, is once, few, many, or a class for clones that have expanded.

cdr3_nt cdr3_aa d_call j_call v_call clone_size
TGTGCCAGCATCGGCCGGGGCCGGGCCCACACTGAAGCTTTCTTT CASIGRGRAHTEAFF - TRBJ1-1 TRBV6-5 many
TGTGCCAGCAGCCCATCCGGTACCGCGGCCGGCTACACCTTC CASSPSGTAAGYTF - TRBJ1-2 TRBV3-1 medium-sized
TGTGCCAGCAGGTCAGGGCGGGGAACTGAAGCTTTCTTT CASRSGRGTEAFF - TRBJ1-1 TRBV28 few
TGTGCCAGCAGCTTAGTCCTAGCCTCCTACAATGAGCAGTTCTTC CASSLVLASYNEQFF - TRBJ2-1 TRBV7-9 many
TGTGCCAGCAGCACCCGACAGGGGAGAGGAGATACGCAGTATTTT CASSTRQGRGDTQYF - TRBJ2-3 TRBV21-1 -
TGCAGTGCTAGGCCCGGGTCTAATTCCGATACGCAGTATTTT CSARPGSNSDTQYF - TRBJ2-3 TRBV20-1 few
TGTGCCAGCACCTCCGGGACAGGCTTTCAGCCCCTGCATTTT CASTSGTGFQPLHF TRBD1 TRBJ1-5 TRBV28 -
TGTGCCATCTGGAGCACAGATACGCAGTATTTT CAIWSTDTQYF - TRBJ2-3 TRBV2 many
TGCAGTGCGACCGCCCCGACAGGGGGCACAGATACGCAGTATTTT CSATAPTGGTDTQYF TRBD1 TRBJ2-3 TRBV20-1 -
TGTGCCAGTGATTCGGGACAGGGGTACAATGAGCAGTTCTTC CASDSGQGYNEQFF TRBD1 TRBJ2-1 TRBV6-1 many
TGCGCCAGCAGCGGTAGCGGGGGGACGAACACCGGGGAGCTGTTTTTT CASSGSGGTNTGELFF TRBD2 TRBJ2-2 TRBV5-1 many
TGTGCCAGTAGTCCCTCAGGGTTTACTAACAATGAGCAGTTCTTC CASSPSGFTNNEQFF - TRBJ2-1 TRBV19 many
TGTGCCAGCAGCTTAGATAATCAGCCCCAGCATTTT CASSLDNQPQHF - TRBJ1-5 TRBV11-2 few
TGTGCCAGCAGTGAAGTATCCCCAGATACGCAGTATTTT CASSEVSPDTQYF - TRBJ2-3 TRBV2 few
TGTGCCAGCAGCGTAGAGTTAAACACCGGGGAGCTGTTTTTT CASSVELNTGELFF - TRBJ2-2 TRBV9 -
TGCAGTGCTTCAGTAGGGGCCTTGAACACTGAAGCTTTCTTT CSASVGALNTEAFF - TRBJ1-1 TRBV20-1 many
TGTGCCAGCAGCCCCAGACAGGGGGGCTCCACAGATACGCAGTATTTT CASSPRQGGSTDTQYF TRBD1 TRBJ2-3 TRBV7-8 few
TGTGCCAGCAGCCCGGACAGTTACAATGAGCAGTTCTTC CASSPDSYNEQFF - TRBJ2-1 TRBV12-3/TRBV12-4 many
TGTGCCAGCTCACCCTGGGACGGAGACACCGGGGAGCTGTTTTTT CASSPWDGDTGELFF - TRBJ2-2 TRBV18 few
TGTGCCAGCAGTGATGGGGCGACTAATGAAAAACTGTTTTTT CASSDGATNEKLFF - TRBJ1-4 TRBV6-1 many
TGTGCCAGCAGCTCCCTAGGGGCAGAGACCCAGTACTTC CASSSLGAETQYF - TRBJ2-5 TRBV7-2 few
TGTGCCAGCTCTCTCAAAGTCTCCTACGAGCAGTACTTC CASSLKVSYEQYF - TRBJ2-7 TRBV2 many
TGCGCCAGCAGCCAAGGACCGTTGGGCACTGAAGCTTTCTTT CASSQGPLGTEAFF - TRBJ1-1 TRBV4-1 few
TGTGCCAGCAGACCATCGTACAATGAGCAGTTCTTC CASRPSYNEQFF - TRBJ2-1 TRBV7-2 many
TGTGCCACCAGCAGAGATGGCGGACTAGCGGGGGCACAAGAGACCCAGTACTTC CATSRDGGLAGAQETQYF TRBD2 TRBJ2-5 TRBV15 many
TGTGCCAGCAGTTTATTCAGGCAGACTGAAGCTTTCTTT CASSLFRQTEAFF - TRBJ1-1 TRBV27 many
TGTGCCAGCAGTTTTCGACACGCGGGGGGCAATCAGCCCCAGCATTTT CASSFRHAGGNQPQHF - TRBJ1-5 TRBV27 many
TGTGCCAGCAGCCAAGACGGAGGCAGAAAGGCTTTCTTT CASSQDGGRKAFF - TRBJ1-1 TRBV3-1 -
TGCAGCGCGATTACAGGGACCCGGTACGAGCAGTACTTC CSAITGTRYEQYF - TRBJ2-7 TRBV29-1 many
TGCAGCGTTGCTTGGAGCTCCTACGAGCAGTACTTC CSVAWSSYEQYF - TRBJ2-7 TRBV29-1 medium-sized
TGTGCCACCAGCAGAGTAGGGAACAGTTACGAGCAGTACTTC CATSRVGNSYEQYF - TRBJ2-7 TRBV15 many
TGTGCCAGCAGTGGGGGGGGACAGGGCCGATATAGCAATCAGCCCCAGCATTTT CASSGGGQGRYSNQPQHF TRBD1 TRBJ1-5 TRBV6-1 -
TGTGCCAGCAGCTACAGGGCCAACGAGCAGTACTTC CASSYRANEQYF - TRBJ2-7 TRBV2 -
TGTGCCATCAGACCCGACACGGGGGGGCCCCAGCATTTT CAIRPDTGGPQHF - TRBJ1-5 TRBV10-3 many
TGCAGTGCTAGAGTAGGGGGAATCGACGAGCAGTACTTC CSARVGGIDEQYF - TRBJ2-7 TRBV20-1 -
TGTGCCAGCAGCAATGAGGCCCAAGCCTACAATGAGCAGTTCTTC CASSNEAQAYNEQFF - TRBJ2-1 TRBV7-6 many
TGTGCCGCCCAGGGCATGAACACTGAAGCTTTCTTT CAAQGMNTEAFF - TRBJ1-1 TRBV7-9 few
TGTGCCAGCAGTTTACGGGTACCGGTCGAAGCCTTCTTT CASSLRVPVEAFF - TRBJ1-1 TRBV27 -
TGTGCCAGCAGTAGACGTTCGGGAGGAACTGAAGCTTTCTTT CASSRRSGGTEAFF - TRBJ1-1 TRBV6-6 many
TGCGCCAGCAGCTTGTACTCTTCCTACGAGCAGTACTTC CASSLYSSYEQYF - TRBJ2-7 TRBV5-1 many
TGTGCCAGTACATCAGGAGGGGACTCCTACAATGAGCAGTTCTTC CASTSGGDSYNEQFF - TRBJ2-1 TRBV19 many
TGTGCCACCAGCAGAGATAGTACAGGGGGGGGTCAGCCCCAGCATTTT CATSRDSTGGGQPQHF TRBD1 TRBJ1-5 TRBV15 -